This T cell receptor beta chain was documented in a study of T cell changes during pregnancy in multiple sclerosis. Produced via immunoSEQ multiplex PCR; TCRdb's table is partial and in-frame only. This sample carries tens of thousands of clones, 75% to 95% of them seen once, and the ten largest clones take almost 0.3%. CDR1 and CDR2 (germline): SGHRS, YFSETQ. After removal of 0 bases from V and 8 bases from J, the junction contained 12 bases not matched to a gene. CDR3 length: 17 amino acids. The specimen was CD4+ T cells from peripheral blood mononuclear cells, collected in the third trimester of pregnancy. V usage is TRBV5-1 and J usage is TRBJ2-1, with 9 bases fitting TRBD2. The TCR sequence derives from a female donor in good health, enrolled as a control in a pregnancy study. CDR3 in DNA: TGCGCCAGCAGCTTGGAGCGCGGGGGGGCCGGGGGTGATGAGCAGTTCTTC. It translates to CASSLERGGAGGDEQFF.